The source of this TCR beta chain is a study of blood T cell repertoires in COVID-19. Using immunoSEQ multiplex PCR, the repertoire was profiled, and TCRdb retains in-frame clones only, with some absent. In the table there are around 200,000 clones, around 83% of which are singletons. This clone was found once. Germline and junction disagree at one end, which may indicate a read error. The CDR3 length is 14 residues. The germline gives CDR1 MNHEY, CDR2 SMNVEV (reference sequence). Sequences were obtained from peripheral blood. The chain couples TRBV27 to TRBJ2-1, with 10 nucleotides matching TRBD2. The clonotype was recovered from a woman aged 50 to 60 with acute or convalescent COVID-19. The CDR3 reads CASRTSGSSNEQFF. In DNA, the CDR3 is TGTGCCAGCAGGACTAGCGGGTCCTCCAATGAGCAGTTCTTC.